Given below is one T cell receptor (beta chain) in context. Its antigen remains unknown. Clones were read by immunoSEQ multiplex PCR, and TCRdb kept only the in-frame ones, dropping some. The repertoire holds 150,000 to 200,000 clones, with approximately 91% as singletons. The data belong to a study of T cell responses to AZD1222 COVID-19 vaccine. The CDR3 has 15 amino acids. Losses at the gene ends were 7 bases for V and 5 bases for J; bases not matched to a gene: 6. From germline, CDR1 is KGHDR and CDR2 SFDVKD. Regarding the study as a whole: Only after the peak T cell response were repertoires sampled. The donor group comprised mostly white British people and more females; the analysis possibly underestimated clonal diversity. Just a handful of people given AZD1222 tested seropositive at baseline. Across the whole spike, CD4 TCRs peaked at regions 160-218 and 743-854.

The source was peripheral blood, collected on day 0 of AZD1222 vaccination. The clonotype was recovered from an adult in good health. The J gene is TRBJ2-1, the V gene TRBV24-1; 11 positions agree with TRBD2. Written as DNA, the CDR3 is TGTGCCACCAGCACCTTAGCGGGGGGGCACAATGAGCAGTTCTTC. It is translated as CATSTLAGGHNEQFF.